A selection of T cell receptor beta chains follows, all from one sample in a study of identical twins. TCRdb fed the 5' RACE reads into MiXCR, producing one record per CDR3 protein. The repertoire consists of over 200,000 distinct CDR3 sequences, with about 10% occurring once and the leading ten covering roughly 10%. Sample: memory T cells sorted from blood. These TCRs come from a man aged 50-59 years in good health. CDR3s include the opening cysteine and the closing phenylalanine or tryptophan. The order of the fields is D gene, V gene, clone size, J gene, CDR3 protein, CDR3 DNA. A D gene is named only where the DNA matches it firmly. The size field is filled for only some rows; it gives once, few, many or a size class.

.	TRBV14	few	TRBJ2-7	CASSQFIGYEQYF	TGTGCCAGCAGCCAATTTATTGGCTACGAGCAGTACTTC
TRBD1	TRBV24-1	few	TRBJ2-1	CATSESRDRGRNQFF	TGTGCCACCAGTGAGTCCCGGGACAGGGGGCGAAATCAGTTCTTC
.	TRBV6-1	few	TRBJ2-7	CASRTGRGHYEQYF	TGTGCCAGCAGGACCGGACGGGGCCACTACGAGCAGTACTTC
TRBD1	TRBV27	many	TRBJ1-6	CASSLGQGDNSPLHF	TGTGCCAGCAGTTTGGGCCAGGGGGATAATTCACCCCTCCACTTT
.	TRBV7-7	many	TRBJ2-5	CASSRQNQETQYF	TGTGCTAGCAGCCGGCAGAACCAAGAGACCCAGTACTTC
TRBD2	TRBV20-1	many	TRBJ2-1	CSARDPSGGSSSYNEQFF	TGCAGTGCCAGGGACCCTAGCGGGGGGTCCAGCTCCTACAATGAGCAGTTCTTC
.	TRBV29-1	few	TRBJ1-2	CSVVEGRREYGYTF	TGCAGCGTGGTTGAAGGTCGACGGGAGTATGGCTACACCTTC
.	TRBV7-2	.	TRBJ2-3	CASSLAGGYTDTQYF	TGTGCCAGCAGCTTAGCGGGGGGTTATACAGATACGCAGTATTTT
.	TRBV27	.	TRBJ2-1	CASSQDSNSYNEQFF	TGTGCCAGCAGTCAGGACTCGAACTCCTACAATGAGCAGTTCTTC
TRBD1	TRBV27	.	TRBJ2-1	CASSLGQGRGSEQFF	TGTGCCAGCAGCCTAGGACAGGGGCGAGGGAGTGAGCAGTTCTTC
.	TRBV19	few	TRBJ1-5	CASREVGQINQPQHF	TGTGCCAGTAGAGAGGTTGGACAGATCAATCAGCCCCAGCATTTT
.	TRBV7-9	.	TRBJ2-2	CASSPRGGGPNTGELFF	TGTGCCAGCAGCCCCAGAGGTGGAGGCCCGAACACCGGGGAGCTGTTTTTT
TRBD1	TRBV4-1	.	TRBJ1-2	CASSQGQGPNYGYTF	TGCGCCAGCAGCCAGGGACAGGGACCTAACTATGGCTACACCTTC
TRBD1	TRBV7-8	.	TRBJ2-7	CASSSRHGTGVEEQYF	TGTGCCAGCAGCTCGAGGCACGGGACAGGGGTTGAAGAGCAGTACTTC
.	TRBV5-5	many	TRBJ2-3	CASSLNTDTQYF	TGTGCCAGCAGCCTAAACACAGATACGCAGTATTTT
TRBD1	TRBV15	many	TRBJ1-2	CATSKDRGRGYTF	TGTGCCACCAGCAAGGACAGGGGGCGCGGCTACACCTTC
TRBD2	TRBV2	.	TRBJ2-1	CASSELAGSYNEQFF	TGTGCCAGCAGTGAGCTAGCGGGCTCCTACAATGAGCAGTTCTTC
.	TRBV2	.	TRBJ2-3	CASSEGLPGLDTQYF	TGTGCCAGCAGTGAAGGACTGCCTGGGTTGGATACGCAGTATTTT
.	TRBV12-3/TRBV12-4	many	TRBJ2-7	CASSLGHQTYEQYF	TGTGCCAGCAGTCTGGGACACCAGACCTACGAGCAGTACTTC
.	TRBV24-1	.	TRBJ1-2	CATSDFNNQGLYGYTF	TGTGCCACCAGTGATTTCAACAACCAGGGCCTCTATGGCTACACCTTC
.	TRBV6-5	few	TRBJ2-2	CASSYKGRTGELFF	TGTGCCAGCAGTTATAAGGGGCGGACCGGGGAGCTGTTTTTT
.	TRBV3-1	few	TRBJ1-5	CASSQEGQPQHF	TGTGCCAGCAGCCAAGAGGGTCAGCCCCAGCATTTT
TRBD2	TRBV7-6	.	TRBJ2-3	CASSLLNSGEIGDTQYF	TGTGCCAGCAGCCTCCTCAATAGCGGGGAGATTGGAGATACGCAGTATTTT
.	TRBV7-9	few	TRBJ2-2	CASSLVGLTGELFF	TGTGCCAGCAGCTTAGTGGGACTTACCGGGGAGCTGTTTTTT
.	TRBV7-6	many	TRBJ2-5	CASSLVVGSPETQYF	TGTGCCAGCAGCTTAGTTGTGGGGTCCCCGGAGACCCAGTACTTC
.	TRBV7-2	once	TRBJ2-1	CASSLVGAGYNEQFF	TGTGCCAGCAGCTTAGTGGGGGCCGGCTACAATGAGCAGTTCTTC
TRBD1	TRBV27	many	TRBJ1-2	CASSPWGRGTFWCGYTF	TGTGCCAGCAGCCCTTGGGGCAGGGGGACGTTTTGGTGTGGCTACACCTTC
TRBD2	TRBV2	.	TRBJ2-2	CASKAAGGPGELFF	TGTGCCAGCAAAGCCGCGGGAGGGCCCGGGGAGCTGTTTTTT
TRBD2	TRBV9	few	TRBJ2-5	CASSPGTSGRPLQETQYF	TGTGCCAGCAGCCCGGGGACTAGCGGGAGACCGCTTCAAGAGACCCAGTACTTC
TRBD1	TRBV5-1	few	TRBJ2-7	CASSLKRTGEDEQYF	TGCGCCAGCAGCCTCAAAAGGACAGGGGAGGACGAGCAGTACTTC
TRBD1	TRBV6-5	.	TRBJ2-7	CASSYSRQGSTYEQYF	TGTGCCAGCAGTTACTCGAGACAGGGCAGCACCTACGAGCAGTACTTC
.	TRBV6-2/TRBV6-3	.	TRBJ2-7	CASSYPSAGFDEQYF	TGTGCCAGCAGTTACCCATCCGCTGGGTTCGACGAGCAGTACTTC
.	TRBV5-4	.	TRBJ1-1	CASSSEGAGAFF	TGTGCCAGCAGCTCGGAAGGCGCGGGAGCTTTCTTT
.	TRBV10-2	many	TRBJ2-7	CASSESTGLPYEQYF	TGCGCCAGCAGTGAGTCAACAGGCCTACCCTACGAGCAGTACTTC
TRBD2	TRBV20-1	.	TRBJ2-1	CSAPLAGGIHNEQFF	TGCAGTGCTCCTTTAGCGGGGGGGATCCACAATGAGCAGTTCTTC
.	TRBV5-1	.	TRBJ2-1	CASSSRGGRYNEQFF	TGCGCCAGCAGCTCCCGAGGGGGGCGTTACAATGAGCAGTTCTTC
.	TRBV5-5	many	TRBJ2-2	CASSFRDINTGELFF	TGTGCCAGCAGCTTCCGGGACATTAACACCGGGGAGCTGTTTTTT
.	TRBV12-3/TRBV12-4	few	TRBJ2-5	CASKKTGPQETQYF	TGTGCCAGCAAAAAGACAGGACCCCAAGAGACCCAGTACTTC
.	TRBV12-3/TRBV12-4	.	TRBJ2-1	CASSGGGNNEQFF	TGTGCCAGCAGTGGCGGGGGCAACAATGAGCAGTTCTTC
.	TRBV5-1	many	TRBJ2-2	CASSLGQGYTGELFF	TGCGCCAGCAGCTTGGGTCAGGGGTACACCGGGGAGCTGTTTTTT
.	TRBV7-2	.	TRBJ2-7	CASGMGYEQYF	TGTGCCAGCGGGATGGGTTACGAGCAGTACTTC